Presented here are 4 T cell receptor beta chains from one specimen sequenced in a study of shared clonotypes between healthy human individuals. Sequencing used immunoSEQ multiplex PCR; TCRdb keeps in-frame clones, though not all of them. The sample carries around 2.5 million clones, approximately 93% recorded once. Sequencing input: naive CD4+ T cells from PBMCs. Subset: CD45RA+ positively selected. These receptors came from a man younger than 35 in good health. Some clones in this sample may be carry-over from other donors' samples.

V and J are TRBV5-1 and TRBJ1-1; TRBD1 aligns across 7 bases. The trim removed 4 bases at V and 4 bases at J, leaving 10 bases unmatched. The CDR3 consists of 15 residues. Germline V gene data show CDR1 as SGHRS and CDR2 as YFSETQ. The DNA of the CDR3 is TGCGCCAGCAGCGCCACAGGGGTTGTCGGCACTGAAGCTTTCTTT. Its translation is CASSATGVVGTEAFF.

In regard to this clone: At one of its ends the junction is not consistent with the germline gene, which may arise from a read error. The rearrangement joins TRBV11-3 to TRBJ1-2; D remains ambiguous. Germline lookup yields CDR1 SGHNT and CDR2 YENEEA. The length of the CDR3 is 17 residues. As DNA, the CDR3 is TGTGCCAGCAGCTTAAGTCCAACTATGCGGAAGAGTATCGTCTTCGGATTC. This codes for CASSLSPTMRKSIVFGF.

The chain has TRBV14 and TRBJ1-2; D gene unclear. The CDR3 spans 13 residues. V was clipped by 3 bases and J by 4 bases, with 9 bases between them. Germline CDR1 reads SGHDN; CDR2 reads FVKESK. The chain's CDR3 is CASSQGEFYGYTF. CDR3 in DNA: TGTGCCAGCAGCCAGGGAGAATTCTATGGCTACACCTTC.

The V gene is TRBV10-2, the J gene TRBJ2-1; D possibly corresponds to TRBD2 (5 bases). CDR3 length equals 13 residues. Trimming pared 4 bases from V and 3 bases from J, leaving 7 bases between. Germline-derived CDR1 and CDR2 are WSHSY and SAAADI. The CDR3 nucleotides are TGCGCCAGCAGTGGAGGGATCTACAATGAGCAGTTCTTC. Protein: CASSGGIYNEQFF.